This entry features one T cell receptor beta chain sequence. V was shortened by 0 bases and J by 9 bases, with 9 bases between the two germline ends. Germline V lookup: CDR1 SNHLY, CDR2 FYNNEI. The CDR3 is 13 residues long. Amplified TCR beta CDR3 regions derived from RNA transcripts. A first-round RT-PCR of the TCR CDR3 used the HTBI primer set. TCRdb reanalysed the multiplex PCR reads using MiXCR and keeps one entry per CDR3 protein. Of over 650,000 distinct CDR3 sequences in the sample, less than 45% were seen once. This specimen comes from a study of T cells in Graves' hyperthyroidism and ophthalmopathy.

This chain connects TRBV2 to TRBJ1-3, with D hard to call. This clonotype originated in an adult man with Graves' disease, either hyperthyroidism or ophthalmopathy (not recorded which). The sample comprised peripheral blood or thyroid tissue (not recorded which). The DNA of the CDR3 is TGTGCCAGCAGTGAAGCCCCGAGGGCCACCATATATTTT. It encodes CASSEAPRATIYF.